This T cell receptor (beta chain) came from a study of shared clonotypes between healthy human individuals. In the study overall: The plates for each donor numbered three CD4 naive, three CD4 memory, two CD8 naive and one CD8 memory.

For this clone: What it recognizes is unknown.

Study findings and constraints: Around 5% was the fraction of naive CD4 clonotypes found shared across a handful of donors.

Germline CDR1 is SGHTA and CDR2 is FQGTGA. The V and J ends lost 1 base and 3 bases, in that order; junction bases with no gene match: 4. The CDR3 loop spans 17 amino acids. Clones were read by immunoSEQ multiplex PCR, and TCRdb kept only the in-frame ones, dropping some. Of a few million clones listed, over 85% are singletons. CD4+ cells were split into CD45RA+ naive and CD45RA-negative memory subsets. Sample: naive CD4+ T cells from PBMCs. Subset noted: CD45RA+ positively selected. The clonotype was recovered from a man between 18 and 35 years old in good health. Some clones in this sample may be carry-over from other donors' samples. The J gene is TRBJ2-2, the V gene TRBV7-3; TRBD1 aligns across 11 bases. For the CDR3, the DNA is TGTGCCAGCAGCTTAAGGACAGGGGGCAGGGACACCGGGGAGCTGTTTTTT. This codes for CASSLRTGGRDTGELFF.